These 32 T cell receptor beta chains originate from one sample sequenced in a study of patients and donors after allogeneic stem cell transplantation. Via MiXCR, TCRdb re-called the RT-PCR reads, giving one row per CDR3 protein. The sample comprises tens of thousands of distinct CDR3 sequences, about 44% of which are singletons, and around 60% rests with the top ten. The sequenced sample consisted of blood, either unsorted or a sorted T cell fraction (not recorded which). These receptors came from a human donor who was either an allogeneic HSCT recipient or a stem cell or donor lymphocyte infusion donor (not recorded which). It is not recorded whose cells these are; they may come from a transplant donor.

Remarks on this clonotype: The DNA is omitted, as the CDR3 cannot be located on it reliably, and the CDR3 follows TCRdb's listing. The chain combines TRBV2 with TRBJ1-2. The CDR3 spans 12 residues, counting both ends. CDR1 SNHLY and CDR2 FYNNEI come from the germline V gene. CDR3 in amino acids: CAEFQANYGCTF.

This chain links TRBV29-1 with TRBJ1-3; possible D gene TRBD1, 5 bases. Deletions cut 4 bases from V and 2 bases from J, with 9 bases between. Germline CDR1 is SQVTM and CDR2 is ANQGSEA. CDR3 size: 13 residues. The CDR3 bases are TGCAGCGTTGCAGGGAGGGCTGGAAACACCATATATTTT. It codes for CSVAGRAGNTIYF.

The CDR3 DNA sequence: TGTGCCAGCAGCCCGAGCGGTGGGTCGTCTAACTATGGCTACACCTTC. Translating gives CASSPSGGSSNYGYTF. J is TRBJ1-2 and V is TRBV12-3 or TRBV12-4; D gene ambiguous. This CDR3 is 16 amino acids long. V was trimmed by 6 bases and J by 0 bases, leaving 17 bases between them.

The genes are TRBV11-2 and TRBJ1-2; a weak D match, TRBD1 (6 bases). Germline V gene data show CDR1 as SGHAT and CDR2 as FQNNGV. The CDR3 is 13 amino acids. Trimming shortened V by 5 bases and J by 4 bases, and 11 bases separated the two germline ends. The CDR3 DNA is TGTGCCAGCAGCCTCAGGGGCGGCTATGGCTACACCTTC. It yields the protein CASSLRGGYGYTF.

There are a few counts of this clonotype. The chain uses TRBV2 and TRBJ1-1; D is ambiguous. Trimming shortened V by 2 bases and J by 0 bases, and 10 bases separated the two germline ends. Germline V gene data show CDR1 as SNHLY and CDR2 as FYNNEI. The CDR3 is 15 residues long. The DNA of the CDR3 is TGTGCCAGCAGTGAAAGGCAATGGATGAACACTGAAGCTTTCTTT. Encoded protein: CASSERQWMNTEAFF.

This clonotype has a handful of counts. This rearrangement joins TRBV7-9 to TRBJ1-6; D not certain. V was pared by 5 bases and J by 7 bases, with 15 bases between. The V gene's germline CDR1 is SEHNR and CDR2 FQNEAQ (reference sequence). CDR3 length: 15 residues. The CDR3 coding sequence is TGTGCCAGCAGCGAAGACGAAACGAGGAATTCACCCCTCCACTTT. This encodes CASSEDETRNSPLHF.

The rearrangement uses TRBV28 and TRBJ1-4; D ambiguous. Trimming took 2 bases from V and 7 from J, leaving 8 bases between them. The CDR3 loop spans 13 amino acids. Germline CDR1 and CDR2: MDHEN and SYDVKM. The CDR3 protein is CASSLPGFEKLFF. CDR3 DNA sequence: TGTGCCAGCAGTTTACCCGGGTTTGAAAAACTGTTTTTT.

V usage is TRBV7-8 and J usage is TRBJ2-5; TRBD2 is a possible D gene (6 bases). This CDR3 comprises 13 residues. Germline V gene sequence: CDR1 SGHVS, CDR2 FQNEAQ. The V end was cut by 7 bases, the J end by 5 bases, with 14 bases between. The chain's CDR3 is CASTGGNRETQYF. CDR3 sequence (DNA): TGTGCCAGCACTGGAGGGAATAGGGAGACCCAGTACTTC.

This clonotype was recorded a few times. The CDR3 region is CASSTTGSRAYGNTIYF. CDR3 DNA sequence: TGTGCCAGCAGTACCACAGGGTCCCGCGCATATGGAAACACCATATATTTT. The chain uses TRBV12-3 or TRBV12-4 and TRBJ1-3; a possible D gene is TRBD1 (6 bases). This CDR3 is 17 amino acids long. Trimming stripped 5 bases from V and 3 bases from J, with 20 bases between.

This chain joins TRBV21-1 and TRBJ1-5; TRBD1 reflects the table's D call only, with no check against the DNA. TRBV21-1 is described as a pseudogene. The CDR3 spans 15 residues. The CDR3 bases are TGTGCCAGCAGCAAAGGAGGCAGGGGAAATCAGCCCCAGCATTTT. Its protein product is CASSKGGRGNQPQHF.

The chain recombines TRBV6-2 or TRBV6-3 with TRBJ2-4; maybe TRBD2 (6 bases). The germline V gene encodes CDR1 MNHEY and CDR2 SVGEGT. With 8 bases removed from V and 2 bases from J, the gap between germline ends came to 16 bases. The CDR3 consists of 15 residues. The CDR3 DNA is TGTGCCAGCTTCACCCCGGGGGATTCCAAAAACATTCAGTACTTC. Its translation is CASFTPGDSKNIQYF.

The rearrangement links TRBV20-1 to TRBJ1-2, with D hard to call. In germline, CDR1 is DFQATT, CDR2 SNEGSKA (reference sequence). This CDR3 is 16 amino acids long. The ends were cut back, 2 bases at V and 0 bases at J, with 16 bases in the middle. The DNA for the CDR3 is TGCAGTGCTAGACCACCCACCCCCCAGGCTAACTATGGCTACACCTTC. This codes for CSARPPTPQANYGYTF.

This rearrangement joins TRBV6-6 to TRBJ1-4; 7 bases match TRBD1. Trimming at V came to 5 bases and at J to 8 bases, leaving 14 bases not matched to a gene. The CDR3 sequence is 16 residues long. Looked up from germline, CDR1 is MNHNY and CDR2 is SVGAGI (reference sequence). CDR3 region: CASSQQGYWGREKLFF. CDR3 DNA: TGTGCCAGCAGTCAACAGGGGTACTGGGGGCGCGAAAAACTGTTTTTT.

The chain combines TRBV12-3 or TRBV12-4 with TRBJ1-1, with no clear D. V lost 1 base to trimming and J lost 5 bases, with 8 bases between them. The CDR3 contains 13 residues. The CDR3 region has the DNA TGTGCCAGCAGTTTAGAGGGTAAGACTGAAGCTTTCTTT. Its translation is CASSLEGKTEAFF.

This clonotype was recorded a few times. The CDR3 nucleotides read TGCAGTGCTCAAACAGGGGGCGGTGGCTACACCTTC. This translates into CSAQTGGGGYTF. This chain joins TRBV20-1 and TRBJ1-2; 9 nucleotides agree with TRBD1. CDR1 DFQATT and CDR2 SNEGSKA come from the germline V gene (reference sequence). V was clipped by 5 bases and J by 7 bases; unmatched bases: 5. The CDR3 covers 12 residues.

The chain carries TRBV15 and TRBJ2-7, with D possibly matching TRBD1 (6 bases). The CDR3 spans 14 residues. CDR1 is LNHNV, CDR2 YYDKDF, per germline (reference sequence). Trimming removed 0 bases from V and 2 bases from J, with 8 bases in between. This CDR3 reads CATSRDQGTYEQYF. In nucleotides, the CDR3 is TGTGCCACCAGCAGAGATCAGGGGACCTACGAGCAGTACTTC.

V gene TRBV5-1 combines with J gene TRBJ1-1, with TRBD1 matching over 8 bases. After removal of 2 bases from V and 6 bases from J, the junction contained 9 bases not matched to a gene. The CDR3 has 15 amino acids. From germline, CDR1 is SGHRS and CDR2 YFSETQ. The CDR3 loop is CASSFLQGAAAEAFF. The CDR3 nucleotides are TGCGCCAGCAGCTTTCTTCAGGGGGCAGCCGCTGAAGCTTTCTTT.

The rearrangement links TRBV7-2 to TRBJ1-5; D possibly corresponds to TRBD1 (5 bases). Germline loops: CDR1 SGHTA, CDR2 FQGNSA. The CDR3 has 15 residues. V dropped 0 bases and J dropped 5 bases, with 11 bases sitting between them. CDR3 sequence: CASSLAQAGYQPQHF. DNA for the CDR3: TGTGCCAGCAGCTTAGCGCAAGCAGGGTATCAGCCCCAGCATTTT.

The chain uses TRBV6-2 or TRBV6-3 and TRBJ1-5; weak D call: TRBD1 (5 bases). Germline CDR1 reads MNHEY; CDR2 reads SVGEGT. The V gene lost 5 bases and the J gene lost 4 bases, with 24 bases spanning the gap. The CDR3 runs 18 residues. The CDR3 DNA is TGTGCCAGCAGTCAACCAGACCTTTTGGGCAAGGGGAATCAGCCCCAGCATTTT. This translates into CASSQPDLLGKGNQPQHF.

This clonotype appeared a few times. The chain recombines TRBV29-1 with TRBJ1-1, with a possible D match to TRBD1 (5 bases). Trimming left V 6 bases short and J 12 bases short, with 20 bases between. The germline CDR1 and CDR2 sequences are SQVTM and ANQGSEA. This CDR3 is 12 amino acids long. CDR3 nucleotides: TGCAGCGTGGGCCTGTTTTCGGGGGTAACTTTCTTT. It is translated as CSVGLFSGVTFF.

CDR3 protein: CASSFWPGDTIYF. Written as DNA, the CDR3 is TGTGCCAGCAGCTTTTGGCCGGGAGACACCATATATTTT. The V and J genes are TRBV5-5 and TRBJ1-3; D uncertain. V shed 2 bases and J shed 8 bases, with 11 bases lying between them. Germline values: CDR1 SGHKS, CDR2 YYEKEE (reference sequence). The CDR3 loop spans 13 amino acids. The complete variable domain, with remaining parts taken from reference TRBV5-5 and TRBJ1-3, reads DAGVTQSPTHLIKTRGQQVTLRCSPISGHKSVSWYQQVLGQGPQFIFQYYEKEERGRGNFPDRFSARQFPNYSSELNVNALLLGDSALYLCASSFWPGDTIYFGEGSWLTVV.

The CDR3 DNA is TGTGCCATCGGGGGAGACTCCAATCAGCCCCAGCATTTT. This translates into CAIGGDSNQPQHF. This chain connects TRBV10-3 to TRBJ1-5, with TRBD1 as a possible D gene (5 bases). From germline, CDR1 is ENHRY and CDR2 SYGVKD. This CDR3 is built from 13 residues. V was clipped by 8 bases and J by 3 bases, with 11 bases between them.

This chain links TRBV12-3 or TRBV12-4 with TRBJ1-5; D is ambiguous. The CDR3 is 13 amino acids. V lost 8 bases, J lost 0 bases, and 8 bases lay in between. The CDR3: CASRVNSNQPQHF. The CDR3 DNA is TGTGCCAGCCGGGTGAATAGCAATCAGCCCCAGCATTTT.

This clonotype was picked up one time. The chain uses TRBV7-2 and TRBJ1-1; D is perhaps TRBD1 (5 bases). Germline CDR1 and CDR2: SGHTA and FQGNSA. V gave up 3 bases and J gave up 3 bases, with 8 bases separating them. The CDR3 runs to 13 residues. CDR3 in amino acids: CASSFVRDTEAFF. CDR3 in DNA: TGTGCCAGCAGCTTCGTCAGGGACACTGAAGCTTTCTTT.

V is TRBV10-3 and J is TRBJ1-5, with D unresolved. Germline V gene data show CDR1 as ENHRY and CDR2 as SYGVKD. V lost 10 bases, J lost 0 bases, and 16 bases lay in between. CDR3 length: 15 amino acids. The CDR3 bases are TGTGCCACCACTCCAACAGATGATAGCAATCAGCCCCAGCATTTT. Amino acids: CATTPTDDSNQPQHF.

V gene TRBV28 combines with J gene TRBJ1-5; tentatively, D is TRBD1 (6 bases). The V end lost 1 base, the J end lost 7 bases, and 17 bases lay between the germline ends. Germline V gene sequence: CDR1 MDHEN, CDR2 SYDVKM. CDR3 length: 16 amino acids. CDR3 loop: CASSLLWGGNGQPQHF. The CDR3 DNA sequence: TGTGCCAGCAGTTTATTGTGGGGGGGCAACGGGCAGCCCCAGCATTTT.

By share of the sample, this clonotype is hyperexpanded. V is TRBV28 and J is TRBJ1-2; TRBD1 matches at 8 bases. The CDR3 has 13 residues. Unmatched junction bases numbered 3, after V lost 6 bases and J lost 3 bases. Germline V gene lookup returns CDR1 MDHEN and CDR2 SYDVKM. CDR3 loop: CASSPTGDYGYTF. CDR3 nucleotide sequence: TGTGCCAGCAGCCCGACAGGGGACTATGGCTACACCTTC.

This chain connects TRBV11-2 to TRBJ2-2; D is unclear. The CDR3 consists of 17 residues. Germline values: CDR1 SGHAT, CDR2 FQNNGV. Trimming cost V 8 bases and J 3 bases, with 22 bases left between them. For the CDR3, the DNA is TGTGCCAGCTTAGAGGAAGCAGGCTTCAGCGACACCGGGGAGCTGTTTTTT. Amino acids: CASLEEAGFSDTGELFF.

This clonotype was seen only a few times. The chain uses TRBV6-6 and TRBJ1-5, with a weak D call TRBD1 (5 bases). With 7 bases removed from V and 7 bases from J, the gap between germline ends came to 14 bases. CDR3 length: 13 residues. Germline CDR1 MNHNY, CDR2 SVGAGI (reference sequence). The CDR3 coding sequence is TGTGCCAGCATGTCAGGGTTGGGGCAGCCCCAGCATTTT. It encodes CASMSGLGQPQHF.

The chain carries TRBV7-2 and TRBJ2-3; 10 bases are shared with TRBD2. The V gene end was trimmed by 0 bases and the J gene end by 3 bases; junction bases not matched to a gene: 9. This CDR3 comprises 18 residues. CDR1 and CDR2 from the germline V gene are SGHTA and FQGNSA. The CDR3 DNA is TGTGCCAGCAGCTTAGCGGGGGCTAGCGGGAGCGGGACAGATACGCAGTATTTT. It specifies CASSLAGASGSGTDTQYF.

V usage is TRBV29-1 and J usage is TRBJ2-7; 8 positions match TRBD2. Germline V gene sequence: CDR1 SQVTM, CDR2 ANQGSEA. The CDR3 consists of 15 residues. Unmatched junction bases numbered 5, after V lost 0 bases and J lost 1 base. CDR3 region: CSVEDPKRESYEQYF. As DNA, the CDR3 is TGCAGCGTTGAAGATCCGAAGCGGGAGTCCTACGAGCAGTACTTC.

This clonotype occurred a few times. The genes are TRBV5-1 and TRBJ1-1; 8 bases align to TRBD1. The CDR3 runs 15 residues. V shed 4 bases, J shed 1 base, and the junction held 6 bases outside the gene matches. CDR1 and CDR2 (germline): SGHRS, YFSETQ. The CDR3 protein is CASSPGDRQNTEAFF. In nucleotides, the CDR3 is TGCGCCAGCAGCCCGGGGGACAGGCAGAACACTGAAGCTTTCTTT.